This TCR beta chain came from a study of CD8 T cells in Susac syndrome. The RNA, about 0.5 to 1 ug, was put through reverse transcription using random hexamers. TCRdb re-analysed the immunoSEQ multiplex PCR reads in MiXCR, keeping a single row per CDR3 protein. Among roughly 120,000 distinct CDR3 sequences listed, approximately 94% were seen once. Sequenced sample: CD4+ T cells from PBMCs. The source is a human donor with multiple sclerosis.

The DNA of the CDR3 is TGTGCCAGTAGTATTATGAGGGGATCGGAAGCTTTCTTT. Amino acid sequence: CASSIMRGSEAFF. The chain is built from TRBV19 and TRBJ1-1, with a tentative D call TRBD1 (5 bases). Germline-derived CDR1 and CDR2 are LNHDA and SQIVND (reference sequence). CDR3 length equals 13 residues. V lost 3 bases and J 8 bases, leaving 13 bases between the germline ends.